In this sample, the clone carrying this TCR beta chain turned up many times. Its antigen is not known. This sample was included in a study of CD8+CD57+ T cells in acquired aplastic anemia. Study summary: Sorted CD4+ and CD8+ cells gave an average of approximately 3 ug of DNA. In CD4+ cells, healthy donors produced an average of approximately 11 million reads. Whole-study results and caveats: Between the patient and control groups, CD8+ Simpson's diversity did not differ significantly. Between patients and controls, 25 to 30 CD8+ CDR3 sequences were found in common.

TCR beta VDJ combinations and CDR3 sequences were profiled from genomic DNA. From the reads, TCRdb called clonotypes with MiXCR, one entry per CDR3 protein. In the table there are about 210,000 distinct CDR3 sequences, approximately 35% of which are singletons. Sequencing was done on a sample of sorted CD4+, CD8+, or CD8+CD57+ T cells (not recorded which) from PBMCs. The TCR originated in a human donor in good health, serving as a control.

The CDR3 DNA reads TGTGCCAGCAGCCCGCGGCCTAGCGGCCTTCTCTACGAGCAGTACTTC. Protein: CASSPRPSGLLYEQYF. J is TRBJ2-7 and V is TRBV7-2, with TRBD2 matching over 7 bases. The germline V gene encodes CDR1 SGHTA and CDR2 FQGNSA. The CDR3 is made up of 16 amino acids. With V trimmed by 5 bases and J by 3 bases, 13 bases remained unmatched.